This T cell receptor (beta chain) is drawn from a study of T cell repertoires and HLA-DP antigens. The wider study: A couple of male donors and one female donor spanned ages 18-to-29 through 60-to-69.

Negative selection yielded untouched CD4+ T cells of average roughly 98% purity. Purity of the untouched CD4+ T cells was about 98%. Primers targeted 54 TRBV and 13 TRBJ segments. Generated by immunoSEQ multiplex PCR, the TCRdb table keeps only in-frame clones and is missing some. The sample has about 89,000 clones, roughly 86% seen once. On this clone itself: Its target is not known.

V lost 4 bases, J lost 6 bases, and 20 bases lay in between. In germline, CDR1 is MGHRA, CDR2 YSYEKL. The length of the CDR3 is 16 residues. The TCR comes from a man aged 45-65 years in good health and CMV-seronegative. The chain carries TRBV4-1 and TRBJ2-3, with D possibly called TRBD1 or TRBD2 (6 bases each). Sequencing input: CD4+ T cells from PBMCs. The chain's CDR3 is CASSPSFGVGGDTQYF. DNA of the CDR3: TGCGCCAGCAGCCCTTCATTTGGGGTCGGGGGCGATACGCAGTATTTT.